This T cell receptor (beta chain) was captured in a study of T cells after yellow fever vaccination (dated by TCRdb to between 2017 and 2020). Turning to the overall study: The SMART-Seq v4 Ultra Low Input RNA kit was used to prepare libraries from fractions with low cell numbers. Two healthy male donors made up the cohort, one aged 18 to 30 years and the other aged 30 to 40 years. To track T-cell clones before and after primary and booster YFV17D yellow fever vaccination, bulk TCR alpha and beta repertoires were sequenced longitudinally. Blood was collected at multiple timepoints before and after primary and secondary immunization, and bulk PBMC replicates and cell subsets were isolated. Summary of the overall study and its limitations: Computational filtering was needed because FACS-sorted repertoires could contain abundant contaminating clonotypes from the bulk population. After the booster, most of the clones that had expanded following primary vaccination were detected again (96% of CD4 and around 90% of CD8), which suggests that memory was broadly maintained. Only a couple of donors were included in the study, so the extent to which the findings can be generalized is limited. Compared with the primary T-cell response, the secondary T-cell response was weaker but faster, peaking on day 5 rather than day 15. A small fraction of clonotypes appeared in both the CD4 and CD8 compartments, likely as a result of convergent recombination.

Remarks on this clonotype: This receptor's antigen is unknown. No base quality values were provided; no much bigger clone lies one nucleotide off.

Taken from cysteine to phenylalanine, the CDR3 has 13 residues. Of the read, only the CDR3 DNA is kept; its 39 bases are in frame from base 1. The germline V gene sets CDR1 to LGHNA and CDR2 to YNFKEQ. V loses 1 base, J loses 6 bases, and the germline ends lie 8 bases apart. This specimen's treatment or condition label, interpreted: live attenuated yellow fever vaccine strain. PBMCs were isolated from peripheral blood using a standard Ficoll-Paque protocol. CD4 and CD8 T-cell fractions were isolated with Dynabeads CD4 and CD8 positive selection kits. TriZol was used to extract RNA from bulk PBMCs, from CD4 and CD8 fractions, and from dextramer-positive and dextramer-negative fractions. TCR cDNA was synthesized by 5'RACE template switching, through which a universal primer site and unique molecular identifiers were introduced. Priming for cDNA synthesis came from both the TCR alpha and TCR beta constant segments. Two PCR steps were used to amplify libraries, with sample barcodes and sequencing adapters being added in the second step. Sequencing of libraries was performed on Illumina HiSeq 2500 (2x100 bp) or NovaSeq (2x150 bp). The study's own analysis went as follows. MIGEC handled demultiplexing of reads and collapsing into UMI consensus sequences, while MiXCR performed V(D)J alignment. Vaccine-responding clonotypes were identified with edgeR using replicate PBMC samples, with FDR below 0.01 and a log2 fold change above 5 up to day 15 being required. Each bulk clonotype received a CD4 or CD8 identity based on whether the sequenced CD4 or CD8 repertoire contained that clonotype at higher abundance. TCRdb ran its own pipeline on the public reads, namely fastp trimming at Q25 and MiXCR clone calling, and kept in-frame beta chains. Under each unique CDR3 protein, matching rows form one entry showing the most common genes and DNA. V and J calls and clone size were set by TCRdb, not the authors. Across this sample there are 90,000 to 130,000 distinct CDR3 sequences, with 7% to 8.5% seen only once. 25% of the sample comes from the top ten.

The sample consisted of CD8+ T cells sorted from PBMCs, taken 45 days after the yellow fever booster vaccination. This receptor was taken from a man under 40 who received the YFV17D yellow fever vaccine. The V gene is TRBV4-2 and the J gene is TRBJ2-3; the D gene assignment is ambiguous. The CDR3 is CASSQVRTDTQYF. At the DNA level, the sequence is TGTGCCAGCAGCCAAGTCCGAACGGATACGCAGTATTTT.